This record looks at one T cell receptor (beta chain) sequence and its context. Measured with immunoSEQ multiplex PCR; TCRdb has only the in-frame clones, and not every one. The table records fewer than 450,000 clones, 85% to 90% of them present only once. The data belong to a study of blood T cell repertoires in COVID-19. CDR3 length: 15 amino acids. Trimming took 3 bases from V and 4 from J; bases not matched to a gene: 7. Germline CDR1 reads SGHAT; CDR2 reads FQDESV (reference sequence). The sequencing input was peripheral blood. The chain has TRBV11-1 and TRBJ2-5, with 8 positions matching TRBD1. The clonotype comes from a woman aged 50 to 65 with COVID-19, enrolled during active disease. CDR3 in amino acids: CASSLTGVNGETQYF. CDR3 nucleotide sequence: TGTGCCAGCAGCTTGACAGGGGTTAATGGAGAGACCCAGTACTTC. Complete variable domain (other parts from reference TRBV11-1 and TRBJ2-5): EAEVAQSPRYKITEKSQAVAFWCDPISGHATLYWYRQILGQGPELLVQFQDESVVDDSQLPKDRFSAERLKGVDSTLKIQPAELGDSAMYLCASSLTGVNGETQYFGPGTRLLVL.